The text below deals with one T cell receptor beta chain. The entry originates in a study of cytomegalovirus exposure and HLA in healthy donors. The PCR was carried out with 60 Vbeta primers and 13 Jbeta primers. Produced via immunoSEQ multiplex PCR; TCRdb's table is partial and in-frame only. The data hold some 150,000 clones, with about four fifths observed a single time. The TCR sequence derives from a woman in her twenties or thirties in good health and CMV-seropositive. Sequences were obtained from PBMCs.

In DNA, the CDR3 is TGTGCCAGCTCACGGAGCGGGGGGGCCCACGAGCAGTACTTC. It encodes CASSRSGGAHEQYF. This chain uses TRBV18 with TRBJ2-7; TRBD2 matches 10 bases. Germline CDR1 KGHSH, CDR2 LQKENI. The CDR3 consists of 14 residues. J gave up 5 bases and V 4 bases, and 5 bases lay outside the gene matches. Based on the CDR3 plus reference TRBV18 and TRBJ2-7, the full variable domain is NAGVMQNPRHLVRRRGQEARLRCSPMKGHSHVYWYRQLPEEGLKFMVYLQKENIIDESGMPKERFSAEFPKEGPSILRIQQVVRGDSAAYFCASSRSGGAHEQYFGPGTRLTVT.